This T cell receptor beta chain is drawn from a study of blood T cell repertoires in COVID-19. TCRdb's copy holds only in-frame clones and misses some; the assay was immunoSEQ multiplex PCR. Of fewer than 250,000 clones listed, more than 75% are singletons. In germline, CDR1 is SEHNR, CDR2 FQNEAQ (reference sequence). This CDR3 region has 14 residues. Trimming removed 6 bases from V and 5 bases from J, with 16 bases in between. This TCR derives from a woman aged 35 to 49 with acute or convalescent COVID-19. The specimen was peripheral blood. The chain is built from TRBV7-9 and TRBJ1-2, with D possibly matching TRBD1 (6 bases). Written as DNA, the CDR3 is TGTGCCAGCAGACGTGGTCAGGGGTATTATGGCTACACCTTC. Protein sequence: CASRRGQGYYGYTF.